Sequencing of this T cell receptor beta chain was carried out in a study of T cell responses to AZD1222 COVID-19 vaccine. Regarding this clone: The antigen is undetermined. Distinct nucleotide sequences in the sample also encode this CDR3.

Libraries were prepared by immunoSEQ multiplex PCR; TCRdb keeps only in-frame clonotypes and omits some of them. The table shows roughly 150,000 clones, with 80% to 90% occurring only once. V dropped 0 bases and J dropped 7 bases, with 3 bases sitting between them. Germline-derived CDR1 and CDR2 are LGHDT and YNNKEL (reference sequence). The CDR3 length is 11 residues. Study-wide points: Just 5 or 6 AZD1222 recipients tested seropositive at baseline. Repertoire samples came only from after the peak T cell response. Females outnumbered males among donors, who were mostly white British; clonal diversity was possibly underestimated.

The sample here was peripheral blood, taken on day 0 of AZD1222 vaccination. The TCR comes from an adult in good health. J is TRBJ2-5 and V is TRBV3-1 (or the pseudogene TRBV3-2); no reliable D call. CDR3 protein: CASSQEGTQYF. The DNA of the CDR3 is TGTGCCAGCAGCCAAGAAGGGACCCAGTACTTC.